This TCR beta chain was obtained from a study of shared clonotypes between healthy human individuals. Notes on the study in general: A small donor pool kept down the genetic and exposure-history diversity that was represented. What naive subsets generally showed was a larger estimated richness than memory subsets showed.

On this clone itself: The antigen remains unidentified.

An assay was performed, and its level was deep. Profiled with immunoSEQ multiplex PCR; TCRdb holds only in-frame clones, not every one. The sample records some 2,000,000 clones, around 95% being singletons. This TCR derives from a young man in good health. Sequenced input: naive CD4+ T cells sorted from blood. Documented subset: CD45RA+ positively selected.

The CDR3 sequence is CASSDPAKEQYF. DNA of the CDR3: TGTGCCAGCAGCGACCCGGCGAAAGAGCAGTACTTC. The chain recombines TRBV7-9 with TRBJ2-7; D gene unclear. V lost 5 bases and J 7 bases, leaving 12 bases between the germline ends. Germline lookup yields CDR1 SEHNR and CDR2 FQNEAQ (reference sequence). The CDR3 totals 12 residues. Supplemented by reference TRBV7-9 and TRBJ2-7, the full variable domain reads DTGVSQNPRHKITKRGQNVTFRCDPISEHNRLYWYRQTLGQGPEFLTYFQNEAQLEKSRLLSDRFSAERPKGSFSTLEIQRTEQGDSAMYLCASSDPAKEQYFGPGTRLTVT.